This T cell receptor beta chain was found in a study of identical twins. The germline V gene has CDR1 MGHDK and CDR2 SYGVNS. The CDR3 has 14 amino acids. Trimming took 5 bases from V and 1 from J, leaving 12 bases between them. Concerning this clonotype itself: The antigen remains unidentified.

Unique molecular identifiers were present on the cDNA, and a universal primer site came from template switching. TCRdb re-called the 5' RACE reads with MiXCR, one entry per CDR3 protein. The table lists 640,000 or so distinct CDR3 sequences, roughly 6.2% of them singletons, with roughly 1.8% in the top ten. Study observations and caveats: Reduced insertions were recorded for abundant cord blood beta clonotypes, with no such pattern in memory repertoires. Out-of-frame alpha sequences common to twins were enriched for low generation probability.

The sequence was collected from a man in his late teens or twenties in good health. The sequenced material came from naive T cells sorted from blood. V and J are TRBV25-1 and TRBJ2-7; D remains ambiguous. CDR3 sequence (DNA): TGTGCCAGCAGTATTCGGCTAGATTCCTACGAGCAGTACTTC. Amino acid sequence: CASSIRLDSYEQYF.